This TCR beta chain was captured in a study of cytomegalovirus exposure and HLA in healthy donors. CDR3 size: 17 residues. V was clipped by 1 base and J by 6 bases; unmatched bases: 12. The germline gives CDR1 PRHDT, CDR2 FYEKMQ (reference sequence). TCRdb keeps only in-frame clones here, not all; method: immunoSEQ multiplex PCR. The sample lists tens of thousands of clones; roughly 88% were seen once. From the roughly 120-subject validation cohort, which was separate from the roughly 700-subject first cohort, the donors were drawn. This clone was seen a handful of times. This TCR derives from a man aged 30-40 years in good health and CMV-seronegative. The chain recombines TRBV13 with TRBJ1-5; 7 bases are a match to TRBD1. Sequenced material: PBMCs. CDR3 amino acids: CASSLAGRQGVRQPQHF. The DNA for the CDR3 is TGTGCCAGCAGCTTAGCCGGGCGGCAGGGGGTCCGTCAGCCCCAGCATTTT.